The 17 T cell receptor beta chains below were found in one sample sequenced in a study of blood T cell repertoires in COVID-19. The table came from immunoSEQ multiplex PCR; TCRdb's copy has only in-frame clones and leaves some out. The sample records around 120,000 clones, around three quarters being singletons. Sequencing used peripheral blood. All receptors come from a woman of 80 years or more with acute or convalescent COVID-19.

The chain links TRBV5-1 to TRBJ2-1, with D possibly matching TRBD1 (5 bases). Germline values: CDR1 SGHRS, CDR2 YFSETQ. Trimming left V 0 bases short and J 5 bases short, with 9 bases between. The CDR3 runs to 14 residues. The CDR3, as DNA: TGCGCCAGCAGCTTGGTGCAGGGTGACAATGAGCAGTTCTTC. Protein sequence: CASSLVQGDNEQFF.

The genes are TRBV14 and TRBJ2-2; 7 bases agree with TRBD2. V was clipped by 8 bases and J by 2 bases; unmatched bases: 5. The germline gives CDR1 SGHDN, CDR2 FVKESK. The CDR3 is 14 amino acids. CDR3 bases: TGTGCCAGCGCGGGAGCCTATAACACCGGGGAGCTGTTTTTT. Residues: CASAGAYNTGELFF. Drawing the rest from reference TRBV14 and TRBJ2-2, the complete variable domain is EAGVTQFPSHSVIEKGQTVTLRCDPISGHDNLYWYRRVMGKEIKFLLHFVKESKQDESGMPNNRFLAERTGGTYSTLKVQPAELEDSGVYFCASAGAYNTGELFFGEGSRLTVL.

The CDR3: CASSYQNKETQYF. CDR3 DNA sequence: TGTGCCAGCAGTTACCAGAACAAAGAGACCCAGTACTTC. The rearrangement links TRBV6-6 to TRBJ2-5; D is ambiguous. V lost 2 bases and J lost 3, with 7 bases in between. CDR1 is MNHNY and CDR2 is SVGAGI in the germline V gene (reference sequence). The CDR3 has 13 amino acids.

The chain uses TRBV28 and TRBJ2-7; weak D call: TRBD1 (5 bases). Germline CDR1 reads MDHEN; CDR2 reads SYDVKM. The CDR3 covers 13 residues. The V and J ends lost 7 bases and 3 bases respectively, with 13 bases between them. In DNA, the CDR3 is TGTGCCAGCACCCCCCGCAGGGTCTACGAGCAGTACTTC. Amino acid sequence: CASTPRRVYEQYF. The variable domain in full, with the rest retrieved from reference TRBV28 and TRBJ2-7, is DVKVTQSSRYLVKRTGEKVFLECVQDMDHENMFWYRQDPGLGLRLIYFSYDVKMKEKGDIPEGYSVSREKKERFSLILESASTNQTSMYLCASTPRRVYEQYFGPGTRLTVT.

This chain links TRBV7-2 with TRBJ2-7; TRBD2 matches 12 bases. The CDR3 sequence is 15 residues long. V was pared by 4 bases and J by 4 bases, with 5 bases of the junction left unmatched. From germline, CDR1 is SGHTA and CDR2 FQGNSA. The DNA for the CDR3 is TGTGCCAGCAGCTCTAGCGGGGGGGCTTGGTACGAGCAGTACTTC. Protein product: CASSSSGGAWYEQYF.

The chain employs TRBV7-9 and TRBJ1-4; TRBD1 might be the D (5 bases). The germline V gene has CDR1 SEHNR and CDR2 FQNEAQ (reference sequence). V lost 1 base, J lost 8 bases, and 14 bases lay in between. This CDR3 has 15 residues. The CDR3 protein is CASSLEGRVGEKLFF. In DNA form, the CDR3 reads TGTGCCAGCAGCTTAGAGGGCAGGGTGGGCGAAAAACTGTTTTTT.

This clone has a single count. The chain links TRBV5-1 to TRBJ2-7; 7 nucleotides agree with TRBD1. This CDR3 has 14 amino acids. Germline loops: CDR1 SGHRS, CDR2 YFSETQ. V dropped 4 bases and J dropped 7; count of bases not matched to a gene: 11. The CDR3 loop reads CASSKDRLQGEQYF. CDR3 DNA sequence: TGCGCCAGCAGCAAGGACAGGCTTCAGGGGGAGCAGTACTTC.

The CDR3 sequence: CASSRTIGRDEQYF. The CDR3 DNA reads TGTGCCAGCAGCCGGACGATTGGGAGGGACGAGCAGTACTTC. The V gene is TRBV7-6, the J gene TRBJ2-7; the match to TRBD2 covers 7 bases. CDR1 SGHVS and CDR2 FNYEAQ come from the germline V gene. J lost 5 bases, V lost 5 bases, and 9 bases had no gene match. There are 14 residues in the CDR3.

This clone showed up just a few times. V and J are TRBV6-5 and TRBJ1-1; D may be TRBD1 (6 bases). Germline V CDR1 and CDR2: MNHEY, SVGAGI. V lost 10 bases, J lost 4 bases, and 22 bases lay in between. This CDR3 is 15 amino acids long. CDR3 residues: CATGQSSPPSTEAFF. The CDR3 bases are TGTGCCACCGGACAGAGCTCTCCTCCTAGCACTGAAGCTTTCTTT.

V gene TRBV30 combines with J gene TRBJ1-2; tentatively, D is TRBD1 (6 bases). The length of the CDR3 is 15 residues. Trimming pared 0 bases from V and 3 bases from J, leaving 14 bases between. The V gene's germline CDR1 is GTSNPN and CDR2 SVGIG (reference sequence). CDR3: CAWSVLQGGDYGYTF. CDR3 sequence (DNA): TGTGCCTGGAGTGTACTACAGGGCGGCGACTATGGCTACACCTTC.

This clone was counted between two and nine times. The chain employs TRBV5-1 and TRBJ1-2; D ambiguous. This CDR3 is built from 15 residues. Germline CDR1 reads SGHRS; CDR2 reads YFSETQ. The germline V and J ends were trimmed by 1 base and 0 bases, with 10 bases remaining between them. The CDR3 nucleotides are TGCGCCAGCAGCTTGAGCGGAACTACTAACTATGGCTACACCTTC. Translated: CASSLSGTTNYGYTF.

This clone was observed once. The V call is TRBV3-1 (or the pseudogene TRBV3-2), the J call TRBJ1-2; D remains ambiguous. The CDR3 contains 13 residues. V was cut by 1 base and J by 5 bases, with 8 bases left in between. From germline, CDR1 is LGHDT and CDR2 YNNKEL (reference sequence). The CDR3 nucleotides read TGTGCCAGCAGCCAAGGGGGAGGATATGGCTACACCTTC. Translating it yields CASSQGGGYGYTF.

The rearrangement links TRBV3-1 (or the pseudogene TRBV3-2) to TRBJ1-2; D uncertain. V was cut by 0 bases and J by 8 bases, with 13 bases left in between. Per germline, CDR1 LGHDT and CDR2 YNNKEL (reference sequence). The CDR3 is 14 residues long. The CDR3 here is CASSQDLGRKGYTF. CDR3 DNA sequence: TGTGCCAGCAGCCAAGATTTGGGCAGAAAAGGCTACACCTTC.

This chain links TRBV6-6 with TRBJ2-7; 8 bases align to TRBD2. Germline values: CDR1 MNHNY, CDR2 SVGAGI (reference sequence). The CDR3 has 12 residues. Germline trimming cut 10 bases from V and 5 bases from J; bases unmatched to any gene: 7. For the CDR3, the DNA is TGTGCCACCCAGCGGGAGCCGCACGAGCAGTACTTC. Translated, it gives CATQREPHEQYF.

V and J are TRBV7-3 and TRBJ2-3, with a weak D call TRBD1 (6 bases). Germline V CDR1 and CDR2: SGHTA, FQGTGA. V gave up 2 bases and J gave up 1 base, with 10 bases separating them. The CDR3 runs 15 residues. The CDR3 spells CASSLGGVGTDTQYF. CDR3 DNA sequence: TGTGCCAGCAGCTTAGGGGGCGTGGGCACAGATACGCAGTATTTT.

This chain links TRBV9 with TRBJ1-1, with 8 bases fitting TRBD1. Germline V gene data show CDR1 as SGDLS and CDR2 as YYNGEE. This CDR3 is built from 13 residues. Trimming cost V 4 bases and J 4 bases; bases outside gene matches: 3. The CDR3 is CASSSGQGTEAFF. In nucleotides, the CDR3 is TGTGCCAGCAGCTCCGGACAGGGCACTGAAGCTTTCTTT.

The rearrangement links TRBV9 to TRBJ2-2; perhaps TRBD2 as D (5 bases). The germline V gene has CDR1 SGDLS and CDR2 YYNGEE. The CDR3 spans 15 residues. Trimming removed 3 bases at V and 4 bases at J, with 13 bases between. CDR3 sequence reads: CASSAAGRVTGELFF. CDR3 nucleotide sequence: TGTGCCAGCAGCGCGGCGGGTCGGGTCACCGGGGAGCTGTTTTTT.